This TCR beta chain was sequenced in a study of T cells in localized non-small cell lung cancer. The germline V gene encodes CDR1 LNHNV and CDR2 YYDKDF (reference sequence). The CDR3 totals 16 residues. V lost 0 bases and J 0 bases, leaving 8 bases between the germline ends. As concerns this clone: What it binds is not known.

Overall study findings and caveats: Heterogeneity stays possible, as sequencing covered only one tumor region. Within adjacent lung there appeared a median around 57 of the top 100 tumor clones. Elevated blood T cell density was associated with longer overall survival. Tumor showed lower T cell clonality than uninvolved adjacent lung, where it was highest.

Generated by immunoSEQ multiplex PCR, the TCRdb table keeps only in-frame clones and is missing some. The sample lists 70,000 to 100,000 clones, more than 75% seen once, with less than 9.5% in the top ten. The starting material was peripheral blood, obtained before any cancer treatment. The TCR comes from a female donor over 55 with stage I lung adenocarcinoma. V gene TRBV15 combines with J gene TRBJ1-4; perhaps TRBD1 as D (5 bases). The CDR3 reads CATSRDGAATNEKLFF. CDR3 DNA: TGTGCCACCAGCAGAGATGGGGCCGCAACTAATGAAAAACTGTTTTTT.